This passage covers 27 T cell receptor beta chains from one sample sequenced in a study of blood T cell repertoires in COVID-19. Method: immunoSEQ multiplex PCR; TCRdb's copy keeps in-frame clones and lacks some. This table holds 80,000 to 95,000 clones, 80% to 85% found once. Sequencing was done on a sample of peripheral blood. The receptors were gathered from a man older than 75 with acute or convalescent COVID-19.

The V gene is TRBV5-4, the J gene TRBJ2-3; 15 nucleotides align to TRBD2. V lost 6 bases, J lost 6 bases, and 2 bases stayed unmatched. Germline CDR1 and CDR2: SGHNT and YYREEE (reference sequence). The CDR3 has 14 residues. CDR3 nucleotide sequence: TGTGCCAGCACCGGGACTAGCGGGAGGGATACGCAGTATTTT. Translation: CASTGTSGRDTQYF.

This sequence joins TRBV5-1 and TRBJ2-7; TRBD1 might be the D (7 bases). CDR3 size: 15 residues. Germline loops: CDR1 SGHRS, CDR2 YFSETQ. V was trimmed by 3 bases and J by 4 bases, leaving 17 bases between them. This CDR3 reads CASSYYLQGGYEQYF. The CDR3 DNA follows: TGCGCCAGCAGCTATTACCTGCAGGGGGGATACGAGCAGTACTTC.

The chain links TRBV5-1 to TRBJ2-3; TRBD1 is a possible D gene (5 bases). The germline V gene has CDR1 SGHRS and CDR2 YFSETQ. The CDR3 consists of 13 residues. With 0 bases removed from V and 5 bases from J, the gap between germline ends came to 7 bases. The CDR3 loop is CASSLGQKDTQYF. CDR3 nucleotide sequence: TGCGCCAGCAGCTTGGGACAGAAAGATACGCAGTATTTT. Filled out from reference TRBV5-1 and TRBJ2-3, the complete variable domain reads KAGVTQTPRYLIKTRGQQVTLSCSPISGHRSVSWYQQTPGQGLQFLFEYFSETQRNKGNFPGRFSGRQFSNSRSEMNVSTLELGDSALYLCASSLGQKDTQYFGPGTRLTVL.

V and J are TRBV5-1 and TRBJ2-6; 8 bases align to TRBD2. Losses at the gene ends were 1 base for V and 4 bases for J; bases not matched to a gene: 4. Germline V CDR1 and CDR2: SGHRS, YFSETQ. The length of the CDR3 is 16 residues. The CDR3 spells CASSLSGGAGANVLTF. CDR3 in DNA: TGCGCCAGCAGCTTGTCGGGGGGGGCCGGGGCCAACGTCCTGACTTTC.

The rearrangement links TRBV24-1 to TRBJ2-3; 7 bases are shared with TRBD2. The V gene's germline CDR1 is KGHDR and CDR2 SFDVKD. This CDR3 has 17 residues. With 3 bases clipped from V and 3 bases from J, the junction kept 11 bases outside the gene matches. The CDR3 DNA reads TGTGCCACCAGTGATGCCAGAGCGGCGGGAGAGACAGATACGCAGTATTTT. It translates to CATSDARAAGETDTQYF.

V gene TRBV6-5 combines with J gene TRBJ2-7; 8 nucleotides line up with TRBD1. There are 14 residues in the CDR3. Looked up from germline, CDR1 is MNHEY and CDR2 is SVGAGI. The V segment lost 6 bases and the J segment 0 bases; nucleotides outside the gene matches: 4. CDR3 amino acids: CASRDRDGSYEQYF. The CDR3 DNA reads TGTGCCAGCAGGGACAGGGATGGCTCCTACGAGCAGTACTTC.

The chain combines TRBV5-1 with TRBJ1-6; 8 nucleotides match TRBD1. This CDR3 comprises 16 residues. Germline V gene data show CDR1 as SGHRS and CDR2 as YFSETQ. With V trimmed by 0 bases and J by 6 bases, 5 bases remained unmatched. The DNA of the CDR3 is TGCGCCAGCAGCTTGGGGGCAGGGGGCCTTAATTCACCCCTCCACTTT. Encoded protein: CASSLGAGGLNSPLHF.

This chain joins TRBV16 and TRBJ2-2; TRBD1 matches 10 bases. J was trimmed by 7 bases and V by 3 bases; bases with no gene match: 11. CDR3 length equals 17 residues. Germline V gene lookup returns CDR1 KGHSY and CDR2 FQNENV. The CDR3 sequence: CASSHFGQGEIIGELFF. The DNA of the CDR3 is TGTGCCAGCAGCCACTTTGGACAGGGGGAAATCATCGGGGAGCTGTTTTTT.

The count of this clone is one. This rearrangement joins TRBV6-5 to TRBJ2-7, with 10 bases matching TRBD1. Per germline, CDR1 MNHEY and CDR2 SVGAGI. The length of the CDR3 is 14 residues. Losses at the gene ends were 5 bases for V and 2 bases for J; bases not matched to a gene: 3. The CDR3 DNA sequence: TGTGCCAGCAGTCGAGGGACAGGGGCCTACGAGCAGTACTTC. Its protein is CASSRGTGAYEQYF.

The DNA of the CDR3 is TGTGCCTGGGGGACAGGGATCGACTATGGCTACACCTTC. Translating gives CAWGTGIDYGYTF. V is TRBV30 and J is TRBJ1-2; 9 nucleotides line up with TRBD1. Germline CDR1 GTSNPN, CDR2 SVGIG (reference sequence). V lost 5 bases and J lost 3; bases outside the gene matches: 4. The CDR3 is 13 amino acids.

The chain uses TRBV29-1 and TRBJ2-1; TRBD1 matches at 8 bases. Germline-derived CDR1 and CDR2 are SQVTM and ANQGSEA. This CDR3 region has 15 residues. Trimming cost V 6 bases and J 6 bases; bases outside gene matches: 13. CDR3 protein: CSVGTGTGGSNEQFF. CDR3 DNA sequence: TGCAGCGTCGGAACCGGGACAGGAGGGAGCAATGAGCAGTTCTTC.

The chain recombines TRBV11-2 with TRBJ1-3; 7 bases map to TRBD1. Germline values: CDR1 SGHAT, CDR2 FQNNGV. With V trimmed by 5 bases and J by 0 bases, 1 base remained unmatched. This CDR3 contains 14 residues. The chain's CDR3 is CASSRDSSGNTIYF. In nucleotides, the CDR3 is TGTGCCAGCAGCCGGGACAGCTCTGGAAACACCATATATTTT.

The rearrangement links TRBV28 to TRBJ1-1; D is unclear. Germline-derived CDR1 and CDR2 are MDHEN and SYDVKM. V gave up 3 bases and J gave up 5 bases, with 16 bases separating them. This CDR3 region has 15 residues. CDR3 region: CASSFLGRSRTEAFF. DNA of the CDR3: TGTGCCAGCAGTTTCCTGGGGAGATCGAGGACTGAAGCTTTCTTT. The full variable domain, its missing parts supplied by reference TRBV28 and TRBJ1-1, is DVKVTQSSRYLVKRTGEKVFLECVQDMDHENMFWYRQDPGLGLRLIYFSYDVKMKEKGDIPEGYSVSREKKERFSLILESASTNQTSMYLCASSFLGRSRTEAFFGQGTRLTVV.

The rearrangement joins TRBV6-6 to TRBJ1-5, with a weak D call TRBD1 (5 bases). Germline CDR1 reads MNHNY; CDR2 reads SVGAGI (reference sequence). The length of the CDR3 is 15 residues. Trimming removed 0 bases from V and 3 bases from J, with 9 bases in between. The CDR3: CASSYSAQDNQPQHF. The CDR3 nucleotides are TGTGCCAGCAGTTACTCGGCACAGGACAATCAGCCCCAGCATTTT.

The chain carries TRBV24-1 and TRBJ2-3, with 11 bases lining up with TRBD2. V trimming: 4 bases; J trimming: 1 base; junction bases outside the gene matches: 0. The germline CDR1 and CDR2 sequences are KGHDR and SFDVKD. The CDR3 totals 15 residues. The CDR3 DNA is TGTGCCACCAGTGAACTAGCGGGAGGCACAGATACGCAGTATTTT. It translates to CATSELAGGTDTQYF.

The chain combines TRBV10-3 with TRBJ1-1; TRBD1 aligns across 7 bases. This CDR3 has 14 residues. The germline CDR1 and CDR2 sequences are ENHRY and SYGVKD. J lost 0 bases, V lost 7 bases, and 5 bases had no gene match. The CDR3 bases are TGTGCCATCAAGGGAGGACAGGTGAACACTGAAGCTTTCTTT. It specifies CAIKGGQVNTEAFF.

This clone has only a few counts. CDR3 protein: CASSEAVAGARRYDGYTF. The CDR3 coding sequence is TGTGCCAGCAGTGAAGCTGTGGCGGGGGCAAGACGCTATGATGGCTACACCTTC. The rearrangement uses TRBV6-1 and TRBJ1-2, with a tentative D call TRBD1 (6 bases). This CDR3 is 18 amino acids long. With 0 bases removed from V and 6 bases from J, the gap between germline ends came to 23 bases. Germline CDR1 is MNHNS and CDR2 is SASEGT.

The rearrangement joins TRBV19 to TRBJ1-3; TRBD1 matches at 7 bases. The CDR3 spans 14 residues. V shed 5 bases, J shed 4 bases, and the junction held 5 bases outside the gene matches. CDR1 is LNHDA and CDR2 is SQIVND in the germline V gene (reference sequence). The CDR3 loop reads CASSPTGEGNTIYF. The CDR3 nucleotides read TGTGCCAGTAGTCCTACAGGGGAGGGAAACACCATATATTTT.

The chain has TRBV10-3 and TRBJ2-2, with D possibly TRBD2 on 6 matching bases. The CDR3 contains 14 residues. Germline V gene data show CDR1 as ENHRY and CDR2 as SYGVKD. Trimming left V 9 bases short and J 0 bases short, with 11 bases between. CDR3 bases: TGTGCCATTACCGCGGGACCGAACACCGGGGAGCTGTTTTTT. This translates into CAITAGPNTGELFF.

The chain combines TRBV19 with TRBJ2-7; D uncertain. In germline, CDR1 is LNHDA, CDR2 SQIVND (reference sequence). CDR3 length: 14 amino acids. V shed 5 bases and J shed 0 bases, with 11 bases lying between them. Written as DNA, the CDR3 is TGTGCCAGTAGTCCGTTAATTCGCTCCTACGAGCAGTACTTC. It is translated as CASSPLIRSYEQYF. Supplemented by reference TRBV19 and TRBJ2-7, the full variable domain reads DGGITQSPKYLFRKEGQNVTLSCEQNLNHDAMYWYRQDPGQGLRLIYYSQIVNDFQKGDIAEGYSVSREKKESFPLTVTSAQKNPTAFYLCASSPLIRSYEQYFGPGTRLTVT.

The chain employs TRBV6-5 and TRBJ1-4; D call uncertain. This CDR3 is 15 amino acids long. V was trimmed by 7 bases and J by 3 bases, leaving 15 bases between them. Germline-derived CDR1 and CDR2 are MNHEY and SVGAGI. Written as DNA, the CDR3 is TGTGCCAGCAAAAAAGTGGGAGGTCCTAATGAAAAACTGTTTTTT. As protein: CASKKVGGPNEKLFF.

The CDR3 here is CASSPGSQVSYNEQFF. In nucleotides, the CDR3 is TGTGCCAGCTCACCGGGCAGCCAAGTATCCTACAATGAGCAGTTCTTC. The chain has TRBV18 and TRBJ2-1; D ambiguous. Per the germline V gene, CDR1 is KGHSH and CDR2 is LQKENI. This CDR3 is 16 amino acids long. Trimming removed 3 bases at V and 1 base at J, with 13 bases between. The variable domain in full, completed from reference TRBV18 and TRBJ2-1, reads NAGVMQNPRHLVRRRGQEARLRCSPMKGHSHVYWYRQLPEEGLKFMVYLQKENIIDESGMPKERFSAEFPKEGPSILRIQQVVRGDSAAYFCASSPGSQVSYNEQFFGPGTRLTVL.

There are a few counts of this clone. The CDR3 DNA sequence: TGTGCCAGCAGCTTGTACGGGGCTGGGGCCAACGTCCTGACTTTC. Encoded protein: CASSLYGAGANVLTF. This rearrangement joins TRBV5-4 to TRBJ2-6, with a weak D call TRBD2 (5 bases). V lost 1 base, J lost 2 bases, and 7 bases lay in between. CDR3 length: 15 amino acids. The germline CDR1 and CDR2 sequences are SGHNT and YYREEE (reference sequence).

The chain couples TRBV9 to TRBJ1-5; D call uncertain. The germline V and J ends were trimmed by 0 bases and 3 bases, with 10 bases remaining between them. The length of the CDR3 is 15 residues. Germline V gene data show CDR1 as SGDLS and CDR2 as YYNGEE. The CDR3 DNA is TGTGCCAGCAGCGTAGCGGGGAAACTCAATCAGCCCCAGCATTTT. Translation: CASSVAGKLNQPQHF.

This clone was observed a few times. The chain employs TRBV5-1 and TRBJ2-7; TRBD2 aligns across 7 bases. This CDR3 comprises 15 residues. Trimming took 1 base from V and 0 from J; bases not matched to a gene: 4. Germline V lookup: CDR1 SGHRS, CDR2 YFSETQ. The CDR3 is CASSLRASGSYEQYF. The CDR3 DNA reads TGCGCCAGCAGCTTGCGGGCTAGCGGCTCCTACGAGCAGTACTTC.

This chain links TRBV5-6 with TRBJ2-7; 7 bases line up with TRBD1. Germline V gene sequence: CDR1 SGHDT, CDR2 YYEEEE. Trimming cost V 5 bases and J 3 bases; bases outside gene matches: 5. This CDR3 spans 13 amino acids. In DNA form, the CDR3 reads TGTGCCAGCAGGACCACAGGGGTCTACGAGCAGTACTTC. As protein: CASRTTGVYEQYF.

The gene calls are TRBV7-9 and TRBJ1-1, with D possibly TRBD1 on 6 matching bases. CDR1 is SEHNR and CDR2 is FQNEAQ in the germline V gene (reference sequence). The CDR3 covers 13 residues. V lost 5 bases to trimming and J lost 5 bases, with 12 bases between them. CDR3 in amino acids: CASSITGSTEAFF. CDR3 DNA: TGTGCCAGCAGCATTACAGGGTCAACTGAAGCTTTCTTT.